The 10 T cell receptor beta chains given below trace back to one sample, sequenced in a study of blood T cell repertoires in COVID-19. Method: immunoSEQ multiplex PCR; TCRdb's copy keeps in-frame clones and lacks some. The sample records roughly 150,000 clones, almost 85% being singletons. The sample was peripheral blood. The receptors here all came from a man aged 50 to 59 with acute or convalescent COVID-19.

The V and J genes are TRBV11-3 and TRBJ2-7, with a tentative D call TRBD2 (5 bases). V dropped 1 base and J dropped 3 bases, with 10 bases sitting between them. The CDR3 loop spans 14 amino acids. From germline, CDR1 is SGHNT and CDR2 YENEEA. The CDR3 nucleotides read TGTGCCAGCAGCTTAGGGACTCTAGGCTACGAGCAGTACTTC. Translation gives CASSLGTLGYEQYF.

This clone was observed a few times. The chain uses TRBV15 and TRBJ2-2; no firm D call. The V gene's germline CDR1 is LNHNV and CDR2 YYDKDF (reference sequence). Between the trimmed V and J ends, which lost 1 base and 5 bases, there was a span of 23 bases. There are 19 residues in the CDR3. This chain's CDR3 is CATSRASGAASLGTGELFF. The CDR3 DNA sequence: TGTGCCACCAGCAGAGCTTCCGGTGCGGCCTCCCTAGGAACCGGGGAGCTGTTTTTT.

The V gene is TRBV6-4, the J gene TRBJ2-7; the D gene is possibly TRBD1 (5 bases). Germline values: CDR1 MRHNA, CDR2 SNTAGT. There are 14 residues in the CDR3. V was pared by 4 bases and J by 0 bases, with 10 bases between. This CDR3 reads CASSAQGGSYEQYF. For the CDR3, the DNA is TGTGCCAGCAGTGCTCAGGGTGGCTCCTACGAGCAGTACTTC.

The J gene is TRBJ2-1, the V gene TRBV5-4; 14 bases map to TRBD2. The CDR3 runs to 15 residues. Trimming cost V 4 bases and J 9 bases; bases outside gene matches: 6. Germline V gives CDR1 SGHNT, CDR2 YYREEE (reference sequence). The CDR3 region has the DNA TGTGCCAGCAGCGAGACTAGCGGGAGGGCAGGTGAGCAGTTCTTC. Its protein is CASSETSGRAGEQFF.

V usage is TRBV3-1 (or the pseudogene TRBV3-2) and J usage is TRBJ2-2; 9 positions match TRBD2. Trimming at V came to 4 bases and at J to 7 bases, leaving 10 bases not matched to a gene. There are 16 residues in the CDR3. Germline-derived CDR1 and CDR2 are LGHDT and YNNKEL (reference sequence). CDR3 in amino acids: CASSPTGRGGLGELFF. In DNA, the CDR3 is TGTGCCAGCAGCCCGACCGGGCGGGGGGGCCTCGGGGAGCTGTTTTTT.

This clone was detected only once. V is TRBV24-1 and J is TRBJ1-4; 8 nucleotides match TRBD1. Germline loops: CDR1 KGHDR, CDR2 SFDVKD. V trimming: 1 base; J trimming: 8 bases; junction bases outside the gene matches: 5. The CDR3 loop spans 15 amino acids. The CDR3 DNA follows: TGTGCCACCAGTGATTTTGGACAGGGTTTGGAAAAACTGTTTTTT. Translation: CATSDFGQGLEKLFF.

V gene TRBV4-1 combines with J gene TRBJ1-4, with D maybe TRBD1 (6 bases). The CDR3 is 17 amino acids. Germline CDR1 and CDR2: MGHRA and YSYEKL. The V gene lost 1 base and the J gene lost 8 bases, with 20 bases spanning the gap. The CDR3 region is CASSQGRNRDGEEKLFF. The CDR3 bases are TGCGCCAGCAGCCAAGGTCGAAACAGGGACGGGGAAGAAAAACTGTTTTTT.

The chain uses TRBV7-8 and TRBJ2-7, with a tentative D call TRBD1 (6 bases). Germline V gene sequence: CDR1 SGHVS, CDR2 FQNEAQ. V gave up 4 bases and J gave up 0 bases, with 16 bases separating them. The CDR3 sequence is 16 residues long. The CDR3 bases are TGTGCCAGCAGCTATTCGACAGGCCGCAACTCCTACGAGCAGTACTTC. Translating gives CASSYSTGRNSYEQYF.

This chain links TRBV9 with TRBJ2-7; 11 nucleotides align to TRBD2. CDR1 is SGDLS, CDR2 YYNGEE, per germline. CDR3 length: 16 amino acids. Germline trimming cut 3 bases from V and 2 bases from J; bases unmatched to any gene: 7. The CDR3 reads CASSEDSGGGTYEQYF. DNA of the CDR3: TGTGCCAGCAGCGAAGATAGCGGGGGGGGAACCTACGAGCAGTACTTC.

The chain carries TRBV19 and TRBJ2-1, with TRBD2 as a possible D gene (6 bases). This CDR3 has 12 residues. The V gene's germline CDR1 is LNHDA and CDR2 SQIVND (reference sequence). Trimming removed 7 bases at V and 9 bases at J, with 13 bases between. The CDR3 DNA reads as TGTGCCAGTACCCCATTGGGAGGTGAGCAGTTCTTC. Its protein product is CASTPLGGEQFF.